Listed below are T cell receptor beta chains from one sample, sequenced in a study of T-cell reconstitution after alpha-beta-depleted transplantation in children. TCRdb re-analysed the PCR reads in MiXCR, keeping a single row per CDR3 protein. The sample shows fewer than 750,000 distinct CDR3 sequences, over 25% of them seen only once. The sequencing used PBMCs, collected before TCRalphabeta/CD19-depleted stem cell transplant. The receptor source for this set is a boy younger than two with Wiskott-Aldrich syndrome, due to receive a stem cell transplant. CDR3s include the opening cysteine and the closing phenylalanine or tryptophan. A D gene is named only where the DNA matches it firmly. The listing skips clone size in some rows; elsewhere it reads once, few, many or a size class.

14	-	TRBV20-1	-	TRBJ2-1	TGCAGTGCCCCTGGCCTGAAGGCCTACAATGAGCAGTTCTTC	CSAPGLKAYNEQFF
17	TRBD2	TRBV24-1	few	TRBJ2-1	TGTGCCACCAGTCCCATTTTTTATCGGGGAGGGAACAATGAGCAGTTCTTC	CATSPIFYRGGNNEQFF
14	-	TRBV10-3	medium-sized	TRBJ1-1	TGTGCCACCGGGGGGGCAGGGCAAGACACTGAAGCTTTCTTT	CATGGAGQDTEAFF
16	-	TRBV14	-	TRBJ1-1	TGTGCCAGCAGCCCCCGAAAGTGGACGGGGAACACTGAAGCTTTCTTT	CASSPRKWTGNTEAFF
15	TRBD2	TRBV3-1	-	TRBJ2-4	TGTGCCAGCAGCCAAGATTTTTCGGGAGGGGACATTCAGTACTTC	CASSQDFSGGDIQYF
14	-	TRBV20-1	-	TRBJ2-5	TGCAGTGCGGATGCTGACCCGGCGGGAGAGACCCAGTACTTC	CSADADPAGETQYF
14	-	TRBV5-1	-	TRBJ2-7	TGCGCCAGCAGCTTGGGAATGGGGTTCTACGAGCAGTACTTC	CASSLGMGFYEQYF
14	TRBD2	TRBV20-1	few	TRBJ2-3	TGCAGTGCTAGAAGCGCTAGCGGGGGAGATACGCAGTATTTT	CSARSASGGDTQYF
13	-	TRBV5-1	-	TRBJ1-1	TGCGCCAGCAGGCGCCGGGACGAGTACGAAGCTTTCTTT	CASRRRDEYEAFF
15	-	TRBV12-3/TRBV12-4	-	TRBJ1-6	TGTGCCAGCCTAGGCCCCGGGACTAATAATTCACCCCTCCACTTT	CASLGPGTNNSPLHF
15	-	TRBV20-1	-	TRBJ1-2	TGCAGTGCTAGAGTGTACGGCCCAGCTAACTATGGCTACACCTTC	CSARVYGPANYGYTF
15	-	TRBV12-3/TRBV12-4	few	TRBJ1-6	TGTGCCAGCAGCCTTAACCAGGGGACCGACTCACCCCTCCACTTT	CASSLNQGTDSPLHF
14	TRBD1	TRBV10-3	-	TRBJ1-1	TGTGCCATCAGTGCAGGGACAGCGAACACTGAAGCTTTCTTT	CAISAGTANTEAFF
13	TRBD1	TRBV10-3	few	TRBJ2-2	TGTGCCATCACGACAGGGGGGACCGGGGAGCTGTTTTTT	CAITTGGTGELFF
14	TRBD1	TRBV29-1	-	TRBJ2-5	TGCAGCGCACTGACACAGGGGGCATTGGAGACCCAGTACTTC	CSALTQGALETQYF
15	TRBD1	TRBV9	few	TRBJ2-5	TGTGCCAGCAGCGAGGGACAGGGTTTCGTGGAGACCCAGTACTTC	CASSEGQGFVETQYF
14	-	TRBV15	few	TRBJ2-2	TGTGCCACCAGCAGAGATAGCCAGACCGGGGAGCTGTTTTTT	CATSRDSQTGELFF
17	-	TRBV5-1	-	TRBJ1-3	TGCGCCAGCAGCTTGGGGCGCTCCACCACCTCTGGAAACACCATATATTTT	CASSLGRSTTSGNTIYF
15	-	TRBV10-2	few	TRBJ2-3	TGCGCCAGCAGTGCGGACGGAGTAAGCACAGATACGCAGTATTTT	CASSADGVSTDTQYF
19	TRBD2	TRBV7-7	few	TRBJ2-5	TGTGCCAGCAGCTTATGTATGGATTGGTGGCGGGAGGGAGACGAGACCCAGTACTTC	CASSLCMDWWREGDETQYF
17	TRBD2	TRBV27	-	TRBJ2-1	TGTGCCAGCAGTTCTCCCATAGCGGGACCCCTCTACAATGAGCAGTTCTTC	CASSSPIAGPLYNEQFF
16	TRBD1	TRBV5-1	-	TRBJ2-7	TGCGCCAGCAGCCGCATGGGCCCGGGACAGTCCCACGAGCAGTACTTC	CASSRMGPGQSHEQYF